This T cell receptor (beta chain) comes out of a study of OX40 agonist ivuxolimab in advanced cancers. About the study: Every 2 weeks, patients got intravenous ivuxolimab at one of six dose levels (0.01-10 mg/kg). General study results and limits: Partial responders treated at 0.1-3.0 mg/kg exhibited clonal expansion among the lowest measured. Determination of antigen specificity was not performed for the expanded peripheral T cells.

As to this clone: What it binds is unknown.

Measured with immunoSEQ multiplex PCR; TCRdb has only the in-frame clones, and not every one. The data hold some 65,000 clones, with about nine tenths observed a single time. This sequence originates from an adult with an advanced solid tumor such as melanoma, head and neck, liver or kidney cancer. Specimen: CD4+ or CD8+ T cells sorted from blood, collected in a trial of the OX40 agonist ivuxolimab.

CDR3 bases: TGTGCCAGCAGCTTGGGTCCTTCTAAGCGTTTCACAGATACGCAGTATTTT. Amino acid sequence: CASSLGPSKRFTDTQYF. The chain employs TRBV11-2 and TRBJ2-3; D remains ambiguous. The CDR3 has 17 residues. Trimming pared 3 bases from V and 2 bases from J, leaving 18 bases between. Germline assignment: CDR1 SGHAT and CDR2 FQNNGV.